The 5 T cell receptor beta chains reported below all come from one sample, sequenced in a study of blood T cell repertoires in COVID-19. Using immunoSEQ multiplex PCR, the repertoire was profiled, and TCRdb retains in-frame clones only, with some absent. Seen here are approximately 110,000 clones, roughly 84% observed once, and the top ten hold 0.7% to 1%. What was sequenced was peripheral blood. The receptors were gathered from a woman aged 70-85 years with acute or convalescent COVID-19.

In DNA form, the CDR3 reads TGTGCCAGCAGCGTGAGACAGGGGGGCTACGAGCAGTACTTC. Residues: CASSVRQGGYEQYF. This chain joins TRBV9 and TRBJ2-7, with 9 bases identical to TRBD1. Germline values: CDR1 SGDLS, CDR2 YYNGEE. After removal of 2 bases from V and 3 bases from J, the junction contained 3 bases not matched to a gene. The CDR3 spans 14 residues.

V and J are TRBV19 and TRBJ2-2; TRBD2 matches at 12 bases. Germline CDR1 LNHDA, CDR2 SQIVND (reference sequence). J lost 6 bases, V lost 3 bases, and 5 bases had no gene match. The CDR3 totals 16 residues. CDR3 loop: CASSIPSGGASGELFF. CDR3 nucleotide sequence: TGTGCCAGTAGTATCCCTAGCGGGGGGGCCTCCGGGGAGCTGTTTTTT.

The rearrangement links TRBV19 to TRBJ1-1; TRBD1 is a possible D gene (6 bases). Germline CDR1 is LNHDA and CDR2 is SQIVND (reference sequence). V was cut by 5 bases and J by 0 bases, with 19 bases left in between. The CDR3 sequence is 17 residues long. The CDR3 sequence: CASSSIPYRVVNTEAFF. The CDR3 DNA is TGTGCCAGTAGTTCTATCCCATACAGGGTTGTGAACACTGAAGCTTTCTTT.

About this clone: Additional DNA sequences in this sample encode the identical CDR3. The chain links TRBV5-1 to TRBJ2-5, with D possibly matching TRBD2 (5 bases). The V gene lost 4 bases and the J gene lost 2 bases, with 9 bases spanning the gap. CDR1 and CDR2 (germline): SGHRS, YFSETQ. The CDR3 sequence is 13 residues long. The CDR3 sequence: CASSPERQETQYF. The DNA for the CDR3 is TGCGCCAGCAGCCCGGAGCGGCAAGAGACCCAGTACTTC.

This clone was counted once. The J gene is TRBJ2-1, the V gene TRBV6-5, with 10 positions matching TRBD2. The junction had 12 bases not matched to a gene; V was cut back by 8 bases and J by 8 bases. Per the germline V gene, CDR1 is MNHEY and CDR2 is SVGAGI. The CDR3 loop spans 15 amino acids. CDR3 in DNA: TGTGCCAGCGGGGCGGGGGGGACTAGCGTCTATGAGCAGTTCTTC. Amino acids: CASGAGGTSVYEQFF.